The next 11 T cell receptor beta chains were all read from a single sample in a study of blood T cell repertoires in COVID-19. Assay used: immunoSEQ multiplex PCR; TCRdb lists only in-frame clones, some missing. The profile covers about 260,000 clones, with about 87% appearing a single time and roughly 1.2% taken by the ten largest. What was sequenced was PBMCs or T cells enriched from blood (not recorded which). All receptors derive from a woman between 40 and 50 years old with acute COVID-19.

The chain's CDR3 is CASSTGQGSIVTFAFF. The CDR3 nucleotides read TGTGCCAGCAGCACCGGACAGGGGTCGATTGTAACGTTCGCTTTCTTT. The rearrangement uses TRBV5-5 and TRBJ1-1; 9 bases agree with TRBD1. Per germline, CDR1 SGHKS and CDR2 YYEKEE (reference sequence). The V and J ends lost 4 bases and 11 bases, in that order; junction bases with no gene match: 18. CDR3 length: 16 amino acids.

This clone was observed a handful of times. CDR3 nucleotide sequence: TGTGCCAGCAGTTTATTCTCGGTGAACACTGAAGCTTTCTTT. Its protein is CASSLFSVNTEAFF. The V and J genes are TRBV28 and TRBJ1-1; D gene ambiguous. CDR1 and CDR2 (germline): MDHEN, SYDVKM. This CDR3 has 14 amino acids. Trimming left V 1 base short and J 0 bases short, with 6 bases between.

The rearrangement joins TRBV18 to TRBJ1-1, with 7 bases matching TRBD1. Germline-derived CDR1 and CDR2 are KGHSH and LQKENI. Trimming removed 6 bases from V and 6 bases from J; junction bases left unmatched: 7. This CDR3 contains 13 residues. The CDR3: CASSSTGDAEAFF. CDR3 DNA sequence: TGTGCCAGCTCGTCAACAGGGGACGCTGAAGCTTTCTTT. The whole variable domain, remainder taken from reference TRBV18 and TRBJ1-1, is NAGVMQNPRHLVRRRGQEARLRCSPMKGHSHVYWYRQLPEEGLKFMVYLQKENIIDESGMPKERFSAEFPKEGPSILRIQQVVRGDSAAYFCASSSTGDAEAFFGQGTRLTVV.

This clone was counted between two and nine times. CDR3 coding DNA: TGTGCCAGCAGCTCGGTACTAAGCCTCTCTGGAAACACCATATATTTT. Protein: CASSSVLSLSGNTIYF. The V gene is TRBV5-6, the J gene TRBJ1-3; D is unclear. The CDR3 has 16 amino acids. V was clipped by 3 bases and J by 0 bases, with 13 bases between them. Germline V gene lookup returns CDR1 SGHDT and CDR2 YYEEEE. The variable domain in full, with the rest retrieved from reference TRBV5-6 and TRBJ1-3, is DAGVTQSPTHLIKTRGQQVTLRCSPKSGHDTVSWYQQALGQGPQFIFQYYEEEERQRGNFPDRFSGHQFPNYSSELNVNALLLGDSALYLCASSSVLSLSGNTIYFGEGSWLTVV.

The genes are TRBV24-1 and TRBJ2-1, with 7 nucleotides matching TRBD2. J gave up 9 bases and V 1 base, and 17 bases lay outside the gene matches. The length of the CDR3 is 18 residues. The V gene's germline CDR1 is KGHDR and CDR2 SFDVKD. CDR3 loop: CATSDFLVGTNEMGEQFF. CDR3 DNA sequence: TGTGCCACCAGTGATTTTCTGGTAGGGACTAACGAGATGGGTGAGCAGTTCTTC.

For the CDR3, the DNA is TGTGCCAGCAGCCTGGGGGACAGGGGTTTGCGTGAGACCCAGTACTTC. This encodes CASSLGDRGLRETQYF. The chain has TRBV7-9 and TRBJ2-5; 10 bases map to TRBD1. Germline V gives CDR1 SEHNR, CDR2 FQNEAQ (reference sequence). The V and J ends lost 5 bases and 5 bases, in that order; junction bases with no gene match: 11. The CDR3 totals 16 residues. The whole variable domain, remainder taken from reference TRBV7-9 and TRBJ2-5, is DTGVSQNPRHKITKRGQNVTFRCDPISEHNRLYWYRQTLGQGPEFLTYFQNEAQLEKSRLLSDRFSAERPKGSFSTLEIQRTEQGDSAMYLCASSLGDRGLRETQYFGPGTRLLVL.

The chain uses TRBV24-1 and TRBJ1-2; D is possibly TRBD1 (5 bases). V shed 3 bases and J shed 4 bases, with 11 bases lying between them. The CDR3 runs 14 residues. Germline CDR1 reads KGHDR; CDR2 reads SFDVKD. CDR3 in amino acids: CATSDPGFGYGYTF. In DNA, the CDR3 is TGTGCCACCAGTGATCCAGGGTTTGGCTATGGCTACACCTTC.

The sample holds one count of this clone. The CDR3 reads CASSDSLGTEAFF. In DNA form, the CDR3 reads TGCGCCAGCAGTGACAGTCTCGGGACTGAAGCTTTCTTT. V and J are TRBV10-1 and TRBJ1-1; D is unresolved. The CDR3 length is 13 residues. Trimming removed 3 bases at V and 5 bases at J, with 10 bases between. The V gene's germline CDR1 is WNHNN and CDR2 SYGVQD (reference sequence).

The chain is built from TRBV6-4 and TRBJ2-3; D may be TRBD1 (5 bases). The germline V and J ends were trimmed by 6 bases and 0 bases, with 10 bases remaining between them. Germline V gene sequence: CDR1 MRHNA, CDR2 SNTAGT. The CDR3 is made up of 14 amino acids. The DNA of the CDR3 is TGTGCCAGCAGCAGGGAATTTAGCACAGATACGCAGTATTTT. Its protein is CASSREFSTDTQYF.

This CDR3 reads CASSQGTGNGYTF. DNA for the CDR3: TGTGCCAGCAGCCAAGGGACAGGGAATGGCTACACCTTC. This chain joins TRBV3-1 (or the pseudogene TRBV3-2) and TRBJ1-2; TRBD1 agrees at 8 bases. The V gene's germline CDR1 is LGHDT and CDR2 YNNKEL (reference sequence). V trimming: 1 base; J trimming: 6 bases; junction bases outside the gene matches: 1. The CDR3 spans 13 residues.

The chain carries TRBV30 and TRBJ1-5; D gene unclear. Germline assignment: CDR1 GTSNPN and CDR2 SVGIG (reference sequence). The CDR3 is 14 amino acids. The CDR3 nucleotides are TGTGCGATATCTGCCCTGGGAGGAGGTCAGCCCCAGCATTTT. It specifies CAISALGGGQPQHF.